The T cell receptor (beta chain) described here comes from a study of T cell repertoires in cytomegalovirus infection. TCRdb reprocessed the reads with MiXCR, giving one entry per CDR3 protein. The sample gives approximately 490,000 distinct CDR3 sequences, about 11% of which show up once; roughly 10% is in the top ten. The germline V and J ends were trimmed by 4 bases and 7 bases, with 12 bases remaining between them. The CDR3 is made up of 13 amino acids. Germline V CDR1 and CDR2: SGHNT, YYREEE (reference sequence). This clonotype was observed at least ten times. The sequencing sample was made of PBMCs. J is TRBJ2-1 and V is TRBV5-4; perhaps TRBD1 as D (6 bases). This sequence was found in a human donor in good health (CMV status not recorded). Some clones in this sample may be carry-over from other donors' samples. As DNA, the CDR3 is TGTGCCAGCAGCGCCGACAGGTGGAATGAGCAGTTCTTC. As protein: CASSADRWNEQFF.